This T cell receptor beta chain originates from a study of regulatory T cells in long-lasting Graves disease (dated by TCRdb to about 2021). Looking at the study overall: Patients with newly diagnosed Graves' disease had been on antithyroid drugs for under 3 months. The study was conducted in China and was registered as a clinical trial. Patients with persistent Graves' disease were compared with patients with newly diagnosed Graves' disease using TCR sequencing and RNA sequencing of peripheral blood. A total of about 35 samples underwent TCR sequencing: some 13 from persistent and around 20 from newly diagnosed Graves' disease patients. What the study reported, not specific to this receptor: Persistent disease showed preferential use of TRBV28, TRBJ1-2 and TRBJ2-5, whereas newly diagnosed disease favored TRBV20-1 and TRBJ2-1. As a limitation, the authors acknowledged that the small sample size may reduce accuracy. The study examined only peripheral blood because the primary lesion, thyroid tissue, could not be accessed. Compared with newly diagnosed patients, patients with persistent Graves' disease had lower TCR Shannon entropy and fewer highly expanded clones, which suggests clonal expansion. Sequencing and analysis were restricted to the TCR beta chain. A larger number of public clonotypes was shared among persistent patients (approximately 3,000) than among newly diagnosed patients (roughly 970).

Receptor libraries were prepared by multiplex PCR. Sequenced using an Illumina HiSeq 4000. CDR3 regions were amplified by Arm-PCR with iRepertoire HTBI primers to construct TCR beta libraries. Gel purification was performed on PCR products prior to sequencing. In the original analysis: A total of fewer than 70 TRBV and 14 TRBJ segments were identified across samples and were used for gene usage analysis of CDR3 amino acid clonotypes. Filtered high-quality paired reads were merged into contigs using COPE and FqMerger. BLAST was used to align contigs to the IMGT TRBV, TRBD and TRBJ reference genes, and CDR3 was defined following IMGT. Highly expanded clones were defined as clonotypes with a frequency above 0.1%. Shannon entropy was used to measure repertoire diversity, and the Gini coefficient was used to measure V-J evenness. A clonotype was considered public if more than one individual shared it. The raw public data were reprocessed by TCRdb itself: fastp quality trimming at Q25, MiXCR clonotype calling, in-frame beta chains only. For every CDR3 protein sequence, its rows merge into one entry that carries the most common genes and DNA. TCRdb's processing, not the authors', yielded these V and J calls. The sample includes over 300,000 distinct CDR3 sequences, with roughly 15% observed a single time. The ten top clones hold 22% of the sample.

Looking up the germline V gene yields CDR1 MNHEY and CDR2 SVGAGI. A distance of 8 bases separates the germline ends of V and J, which lose 2 bases and 1 base respectively. From the cysteine through the phenylalanine, the CDR3 covers 14 amino acids. The kept DNA is CDR3 alone, 42 bases in frame from the first base. Taken with the paper, the label for time point translates to: newly diagnosed GD, antithyroid drugs for less than 3 months. For both TCR sequencing and RNA sequencing, RNA was extracted from PBMCs using TRIzol. The diagnosis of Graves' disease followed American Thyroid Association guidelines. Patients were recruited from an endocrinology department in Xi'an, China. Each patient gave 7 to 9.5 milliliters of peripheral blood, collected in an EDTA anticoagulant tube. Ficoll Paque Plus density gradient separation was used to isolate PBMCs, and no additional T cell sorting was done. RNA quality was checked with an Agilent 2100 Bioanalyzer and agarose gel, and concentration with a NanoDrop 2000.

Concerning this clonotype itself: Its target antigen remains unknown. The record has no base qualities; no much larger clone is one base away.

This material consisted of peripheral blood mononuclear cells (PBMCs), taken at new diagnosis, from a patient treated with antithyroid drugs. The receptor was derived from a female donor with Graves disease. Recombination connected TRBV6-5 to TRBJ2-5, with the D assignment possibly TRBD1 or TRBD2, given 5 matching bases for each. The DNA is as follows: TGTGCCAGCAGTTACGTCGGGACCCAAGAGACCCAGTACTTC. It specifies CASSYVGTQETQYF.